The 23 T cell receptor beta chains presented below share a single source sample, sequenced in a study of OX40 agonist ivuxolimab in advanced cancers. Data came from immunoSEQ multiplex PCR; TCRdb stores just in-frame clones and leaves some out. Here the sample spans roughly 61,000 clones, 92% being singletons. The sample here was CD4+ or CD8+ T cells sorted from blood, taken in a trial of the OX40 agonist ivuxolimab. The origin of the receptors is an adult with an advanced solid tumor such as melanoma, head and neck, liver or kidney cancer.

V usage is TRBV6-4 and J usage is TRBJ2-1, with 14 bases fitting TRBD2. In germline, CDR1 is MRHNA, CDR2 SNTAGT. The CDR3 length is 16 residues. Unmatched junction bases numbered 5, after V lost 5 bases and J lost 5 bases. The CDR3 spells CASSRLAGGLHNEQFF. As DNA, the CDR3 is TGTGCCAGCAGTCGACTAGCGGGGGGGCTGCACAATGAGCAGTTCTTC.

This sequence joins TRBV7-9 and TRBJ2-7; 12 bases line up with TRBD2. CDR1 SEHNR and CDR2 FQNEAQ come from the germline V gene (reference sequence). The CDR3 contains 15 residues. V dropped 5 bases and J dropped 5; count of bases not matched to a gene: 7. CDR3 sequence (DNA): TGTGCCAGCAGCGACACTAGCGGGGGGCTGGACGAGCAGTACTTC. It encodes CASSDTSGGLDEQYF. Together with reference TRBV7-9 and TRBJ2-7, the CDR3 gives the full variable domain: DTGVSQNPRHKITKRGQNVTFRCDPISEHNRLYWYRQTLGQGPEFLTYFQNEAQLEKSRLLSDRFSAERPKGSFSTLEIQRTEQGDSAMYLCASSDTSGGLDEQYFGPGTRLTVT.

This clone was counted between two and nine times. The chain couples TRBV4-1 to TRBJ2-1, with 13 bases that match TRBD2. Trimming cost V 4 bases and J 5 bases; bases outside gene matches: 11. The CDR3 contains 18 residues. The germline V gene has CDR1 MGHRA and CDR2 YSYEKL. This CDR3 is CASSPTVVLAGGDNEQFF. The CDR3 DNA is TGCGCCAGCAGCCCAACCGTTGTACTAGCGGGGGGGGACAATGAGCAGTTCTTC.

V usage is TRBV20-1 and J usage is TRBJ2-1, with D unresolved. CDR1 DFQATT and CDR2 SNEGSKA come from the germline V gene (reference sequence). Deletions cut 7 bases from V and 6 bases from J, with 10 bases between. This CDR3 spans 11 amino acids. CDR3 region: CSGSSANEQFF. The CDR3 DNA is TGCAGTGGATCCTCGGCCAATGAGCAGTTCTTC.

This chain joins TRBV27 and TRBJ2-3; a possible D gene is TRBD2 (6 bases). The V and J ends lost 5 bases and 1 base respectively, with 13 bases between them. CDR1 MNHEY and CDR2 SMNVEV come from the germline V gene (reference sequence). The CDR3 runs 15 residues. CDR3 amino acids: CASSQTTGGTDTQYF. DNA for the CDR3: TGTGCCAGCAGTCAGACTACGGGGGGCACAGATACGCAGTATTTT.

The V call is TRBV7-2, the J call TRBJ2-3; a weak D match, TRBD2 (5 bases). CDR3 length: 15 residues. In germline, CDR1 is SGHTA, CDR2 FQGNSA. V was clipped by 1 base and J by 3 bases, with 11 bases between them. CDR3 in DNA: TGTGCCAGCAGCTTAGGTTCGGGGTGGACAGATACGCAGTATTTT. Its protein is CASSLGSGWTDTQYF.

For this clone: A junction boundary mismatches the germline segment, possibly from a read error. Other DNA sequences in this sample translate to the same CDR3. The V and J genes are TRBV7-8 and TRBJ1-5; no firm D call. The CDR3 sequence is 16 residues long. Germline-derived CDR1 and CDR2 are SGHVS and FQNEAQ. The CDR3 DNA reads TGTGCTAGCAGCTTAGCGTGGGTGAGGGGCAATCAGCCCCAGCATTTT. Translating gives CASSLAWVRGNQPQHF.

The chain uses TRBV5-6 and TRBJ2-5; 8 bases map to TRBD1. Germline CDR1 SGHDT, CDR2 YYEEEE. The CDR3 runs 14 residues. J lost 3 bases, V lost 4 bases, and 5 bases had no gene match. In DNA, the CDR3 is TGTGCCAGCAGCCCCTCGGACAGGGAAGAGACCCAGTACTTC. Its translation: CASSPSDREETQYF. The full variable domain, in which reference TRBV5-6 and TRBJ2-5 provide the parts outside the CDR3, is DAGVTQSPTHLIKTRGQQVTLRCSPKSGHDTVSWYQQALGQGPQFIFQYYEEEERQRGNFPDRFSGHQFPNYSSELNVNALLLGDSALYLCASSPSDREETQYFGPGTRLLVL.

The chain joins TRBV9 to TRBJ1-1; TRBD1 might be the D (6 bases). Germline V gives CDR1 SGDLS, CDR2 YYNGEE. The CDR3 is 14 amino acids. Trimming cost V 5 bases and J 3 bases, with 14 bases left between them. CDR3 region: CASSKDSTYTEAFF. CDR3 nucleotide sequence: TGTGCCAGCAGTAAGGACAGCACCTACACTGAAGCTTTCTTT.

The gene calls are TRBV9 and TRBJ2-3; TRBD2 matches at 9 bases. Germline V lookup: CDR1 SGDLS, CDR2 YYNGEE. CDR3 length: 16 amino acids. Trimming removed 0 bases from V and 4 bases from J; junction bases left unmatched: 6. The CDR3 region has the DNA TGTGCCAGCAGCGTAGCCCTAGCGGGATTGGCAGATACGCAGTATTTT. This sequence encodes CASSVALAGLADTQYF.

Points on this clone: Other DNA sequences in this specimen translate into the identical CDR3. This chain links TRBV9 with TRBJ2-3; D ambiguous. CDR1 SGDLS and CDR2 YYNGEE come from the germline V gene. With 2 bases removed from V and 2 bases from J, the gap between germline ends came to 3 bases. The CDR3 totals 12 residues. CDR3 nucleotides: TGTGCCAGCAGCGTTAACACAGATACGCAGTATTTT. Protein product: CASSVNTDTQYF.

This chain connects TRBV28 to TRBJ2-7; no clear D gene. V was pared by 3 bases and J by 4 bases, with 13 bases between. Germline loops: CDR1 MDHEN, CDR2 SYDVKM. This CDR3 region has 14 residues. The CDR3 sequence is CASSLRILKYEQYF. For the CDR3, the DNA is TGTGCCAGCAGTTTGCGGATCCTAAAGTACGAGCAGTACTTC. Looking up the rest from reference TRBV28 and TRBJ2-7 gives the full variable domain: DVKVTQSSRYLVKRTGEKVFLECVQDMDHENMFWYRQDPGLGLRLIYFSYDVKMKEKGDIPEGYSVSREKKERFSLILESASTNQTSMYLCASSLRILKYEQYFGPGTRLTVT.

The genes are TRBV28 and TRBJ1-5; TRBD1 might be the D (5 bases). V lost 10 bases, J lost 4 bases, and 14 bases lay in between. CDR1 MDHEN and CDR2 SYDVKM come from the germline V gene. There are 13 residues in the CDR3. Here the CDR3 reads CAIRRGVNQPQHF. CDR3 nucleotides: TGTGCCATCCGAAGAGGGGTAAATCAGCCCCAGCATTTT.

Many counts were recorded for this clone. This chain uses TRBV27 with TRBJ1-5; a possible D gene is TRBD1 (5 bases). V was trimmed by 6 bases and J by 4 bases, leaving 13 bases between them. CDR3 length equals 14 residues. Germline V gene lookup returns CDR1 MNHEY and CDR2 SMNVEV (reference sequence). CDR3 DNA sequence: TGTGCCAGCAGATACGGGGGACCAAATCAGCCCCAGCATTTT. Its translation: CASRYGGPNQPQHF.

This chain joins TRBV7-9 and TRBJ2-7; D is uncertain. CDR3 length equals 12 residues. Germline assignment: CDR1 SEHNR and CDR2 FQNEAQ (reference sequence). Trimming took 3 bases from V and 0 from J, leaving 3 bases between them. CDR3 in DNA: TGTGCCAGCAGCTTTTCCTCCTACGAGCAGTACGTC. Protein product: CASSFSSYEQYV.

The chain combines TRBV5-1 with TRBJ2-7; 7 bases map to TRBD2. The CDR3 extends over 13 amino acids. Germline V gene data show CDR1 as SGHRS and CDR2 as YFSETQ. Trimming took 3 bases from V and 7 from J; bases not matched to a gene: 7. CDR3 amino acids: CASSWGGLGEQYF. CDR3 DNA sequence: TGCGCCAGCAGCTGGGGGGGTCTTGGAGAGCAGTACTTC. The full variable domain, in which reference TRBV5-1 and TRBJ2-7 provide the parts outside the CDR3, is KAGVTQTPRYLIKTRGQQVTLSCSPISGHRSVSWYQQTPGQGLQFLFEYFSETQRNKGNFPGRFSGRQFSNSRSEMNVSTLELGDSALYLCASSWGGLGEQYFGPGTRLTVT.

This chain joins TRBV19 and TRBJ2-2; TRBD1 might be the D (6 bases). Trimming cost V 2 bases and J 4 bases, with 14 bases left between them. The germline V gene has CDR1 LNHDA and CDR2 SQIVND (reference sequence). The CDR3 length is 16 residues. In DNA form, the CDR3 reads TGTGCCAGTAGTATATTGTGGGACACTTTCACCGGGGAGCTGTTTTTT. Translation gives CASSILWDTFTGELFF.

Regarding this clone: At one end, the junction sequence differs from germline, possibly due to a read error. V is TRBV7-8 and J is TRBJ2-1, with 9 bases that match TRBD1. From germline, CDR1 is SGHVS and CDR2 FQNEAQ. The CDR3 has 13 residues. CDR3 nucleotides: TGTGCCACCAGCTTAGGGACAGGGAATGAGCAGTTCTTC. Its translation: CATSLGTGNEQFF.

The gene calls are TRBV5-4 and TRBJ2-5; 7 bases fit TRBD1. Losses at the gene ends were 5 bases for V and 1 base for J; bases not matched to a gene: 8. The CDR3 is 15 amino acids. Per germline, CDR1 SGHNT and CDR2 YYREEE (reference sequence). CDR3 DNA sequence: TGTGCCAGCAGTTTGACAGGGCTGGGCCAAGAGACCCAGTACTTC. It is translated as CASSLTGLGQETQYF.

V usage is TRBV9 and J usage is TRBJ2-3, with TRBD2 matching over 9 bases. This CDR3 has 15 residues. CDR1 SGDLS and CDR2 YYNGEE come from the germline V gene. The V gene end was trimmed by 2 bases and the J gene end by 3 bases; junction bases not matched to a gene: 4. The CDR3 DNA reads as TGTGCCAGCAGCGTGTCTAGCGGGAAGACAGATACGCAGTATTTT. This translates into CASSVSSGKTDTQYF.

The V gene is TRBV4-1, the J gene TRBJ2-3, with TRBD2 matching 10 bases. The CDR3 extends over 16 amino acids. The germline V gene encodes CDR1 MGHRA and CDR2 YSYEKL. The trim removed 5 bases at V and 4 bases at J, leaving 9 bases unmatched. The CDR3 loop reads CASSSWASGGADTQYF. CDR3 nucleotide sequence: TGCGCCAGCAGCAGTTGGGCCAGCGGGGGGGCAGATACGCAGTATTTT.

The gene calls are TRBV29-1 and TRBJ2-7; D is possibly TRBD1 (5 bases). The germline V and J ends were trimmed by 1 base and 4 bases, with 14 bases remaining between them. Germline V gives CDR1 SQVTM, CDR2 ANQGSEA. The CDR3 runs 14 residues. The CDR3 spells CSVEVSQGRYEQYF. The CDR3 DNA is TGCAGCGTTGAAGTAAGTCAGGGAAGGTACGAGCAGTACTTC.

The CDR3 protein is CASSLTPNSPLHF. The DNA for the CDR3 is TGTGCCAGCAGCTTAACACCGAATTCACCCCTCCACTTT. This rearrangement joins TRBV7-3 to TRBJ1-6, with no clear D. This CDR3 is 13 amino acids long. The germline V gene encodes CDR1 SGHTA and CDR2 FQGTGA. V was shortened by 0 bases and J by 7 bases, with 4 bases between the two germline ends.